This T cell receptor (beta chain) was retrieved from a study of lymphopenia after photon versus proton radiotherapy. Study-wide results and limits: Oligoclonal CD8+ Temra expansion after nadir drove photon patients' diversity drop. Proton therapy kept repertoires fairly stable, unlike photons, which gained effector/memory cells.

Notes on this clone: Its antigen is still unknown.

Sequencing used immunoSEQ multiplex PCR; TCRdb keeps in-frame clones, though not all of them. This sample yields about 70,000 clones, of which just under 95% are seen a single time; over 2% belongs to the top ten. CDR3 length equals 15 residues. Germline CDR1 SGHAT, CDR2 FQDESV (reference sequence). With V trimmed by 3 bases and J by 6 bases, 6 bases remained unmatched. The origin of this receptor is a woman aged 40 to 50 with cholangiocarcinoma. This sequence joins TRBV11-1 and TRBJ2-2, with 8 positions matching TRBD2. The sample consisted of peripheral blood, taken from a patient treated with photon-based radiotherapy. CDR3 amino acids: CASSFTGGPAGELFF. CDR3 DNA sequence: TGTGCCAGCAGCTTTACGGGAGGGCCGGCCGGGGAGCTGTTTTTT.